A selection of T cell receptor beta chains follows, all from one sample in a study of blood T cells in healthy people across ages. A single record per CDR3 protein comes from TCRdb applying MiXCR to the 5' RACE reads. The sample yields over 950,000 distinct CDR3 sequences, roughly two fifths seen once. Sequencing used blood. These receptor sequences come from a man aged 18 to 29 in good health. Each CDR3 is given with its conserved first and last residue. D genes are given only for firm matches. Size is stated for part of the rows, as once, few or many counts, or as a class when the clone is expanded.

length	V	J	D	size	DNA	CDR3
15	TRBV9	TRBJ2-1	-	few	TGTGCCAGCAGCGTAGGGGTGTTGCCCTACAATGAGCAGTTCTTC	CASSVGVLPYNEQFF
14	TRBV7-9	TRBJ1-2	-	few	TGTGCCAGCAGTCAGGACATTGATCCCTATGGCTACACCTTC	CASSQDIDPYGYTF
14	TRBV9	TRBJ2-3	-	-	TGTGCCAGCAGCGTAGTGGCGGACACAGATACGCAGTATTTT	CASSVVADTDTQYF
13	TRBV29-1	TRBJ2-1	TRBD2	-	TGCAGCTTACTGGGAGGGGACCTGGAGACCCAGTTCTTC	CSLLGGDLETQFF
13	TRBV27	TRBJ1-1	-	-	TGTGCCAGCAGTCGGGTCGATTGGGCTGAAGCTTTCTTT	CASSRVDWAEAFF
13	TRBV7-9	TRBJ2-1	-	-	TGTGCCAGCAGCTTATGGATCTACAATGAGCAGTTCTTC	CASSLWIYNEQFF
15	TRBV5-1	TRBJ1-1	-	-	TGCGCCAGCAGCTCCTTGACAGGTGGGGATGATAGAGCTTTCTTT	CASSSLTGGDDRAFF
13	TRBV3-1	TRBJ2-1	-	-	TGTGCCAGCAGCCAAGAACTACGAATGGGGCGGTTCTTC	CASSQELRMGRFF
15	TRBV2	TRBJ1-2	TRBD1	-	TGTGTCAGCAGCGCTAGGGACAGCCAATCAGACCCTTACACCTTC	CVSSARDSQSDPYTF
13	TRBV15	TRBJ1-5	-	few	TGTGCCACCAGCGGGACGAGTAGCCAGCCCCAGCATTTT	CATSGTSSQPQHF
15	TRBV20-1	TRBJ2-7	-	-	TGCAGTGCTAGAGATCAAAACCATGCGTGGTACGAGCAGTACTTC	CSARDQNHAWYEQYF
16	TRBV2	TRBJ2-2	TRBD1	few	TGTGCCAGCAGTTTACAGGGGGCTGGTAACACCGGGGAGCTGTTTTTT	CASSLQGAGNTGELFF
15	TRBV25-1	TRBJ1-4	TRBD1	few	TGTGCCAGCAGTGAATCGGCAGGGGGTGGAGAAAAACTGTTTTTT	CASSESAGGGEKLFF
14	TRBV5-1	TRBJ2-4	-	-	TGCGCCAGCAGCTTGGACCCTGACGGGAAAATTCAGTACTTC	CASSLDPDGKIQYF
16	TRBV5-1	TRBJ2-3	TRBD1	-	TGCGCCAGCAGCGCCGGGACAGGGTTCAGCACAGATACGCAGTATTTT	CASSAGTGFSTDTQYF